This is a list of T cell receptor beta chains from one sample in a study of cytomegalovirus exposure and HLA in healthy donors. Libraries were prepared by immunoSEQ multiplex PCR; TCRdb keeps only in-frame clonotypes and omits some of them. The table lists some 62,000 clones, around 87% of them singletons. Sequencing was carried out using PBMCs. The receptors come from a young man in good health and CMV-seronegative. CDR3s include the opening cysteine and the closing phenylalanine or tryptophan. Fields, in order: clone size, V gene, CDR3 protein. Part of the rows lack a size; the others show once, few, many or a class for expanded clones.

NA	TRBV11-1	CASSPSSYEQYF
few	TRBV6-4	CASSEIAGGTDTQYF
NA	TRBV11-2	CASSPQVQGARSSHF
NA	TRBV7-9	CASSFGLAGGRETQYF
NA	TRBV9	CASSATSLLTDTQYF
once	TRBV5-4	CASSPATSGQETQYF
once	TRBV18	CASSPPGANTEAFF
NA	TRBV27	CASSFGDEGSPLHF
few	TRBV5-4	CASSINRGSSTDTQYF
NA	TRBV5-4	CASSLATYETQYF
few	TRBV2	CASSDLGQLNTEAFF
NA	TRBV13	CASSSGGPGAQYF
NA	TRBV7-6	CASSLPGGVETQYF
NA	TRBV27	CASSSSSGGYTF
NA	TRBV21-1	CASSLGEGVHGYTF
NA	TRBV30	CAWSDREGGEQYF
NA	TRBV6-5	CASSYGTGEDYEQYF
NA	TRBV9	CASSATGLYEQYF
NA	TRBV4-1	CASSRLQGRGNTIYF
NA	TRBV6-1	CASSEGPGGFQPQHF
once	TRBV29-1	CSGKSGTGRNIQYF
NA	TRBV5-4	CASSDPSGGGDTQYF
NA	TRBV7-8	CASSPSGGGYNQPQHF
once	TRBV19	CASSIVLAGATGEQFF
NA	TRBV30	CAREGPRSTEAFF
NA	TRBV28	CASSWDRFNTGELFF
NA	TRBV29-1	CSVWQGGKQYF
NA	TRBV5-6	CASSVDRGFPNQPQHF
NA	TRBV28	CASRERGPPEQFF
NA	TRBV7-2	CASSSDAWGVYTF
NA	TRBV6-1	CASSSLGGLNYGYTF
NA	TRBV28	CASSLWAGANTEAFF
few	TRBV28	CAARKRGQYNQPQHF
NA	TRBV10-2	CASSNTGSGNEQFF
NA	TRBV28	CASSLQTGSEQYF
NA	TRBV27	CASSFTPDRGEQYF
NA	TRBV15	CATSTRTGRYTEAFF
few	TRBV6-5	CASSYHPEETQYF
NA	TRBV29-1	CSVEGGVADRLGYEQYF
NA	TRBV5-4	CASSSPPGQGYTEAFF
NA	TRBV4-1	CASSQDGGYSYEQYF
NA	TRBV5-6	CASSFPGHSYEQYF
NA	TRBV5-1	CASSFTGEKLFF